This T cell receptor beta chain was sequenced during a study of regulatory T cells in long-lasting Graves disease. In building TCR beta libraries, iRepertoire HTBI primers were used together with Arm-PCR of CDR3 regions. TCRdb re-analysed the multiplex PCR reads in MiXCR, keeping a single row per CDR3 protein. The sample lists roughly 420,000 distinct CDR3 sequences, 14% occurring once. Time point indicated: newly diagnosed GD, antithyroid drugs for less than 3 months. PBMC-derived RNA was used for the TCR library. In germline, CDR1 is SGDLS, CDR2 YYNGEE. The CDR3 totals 14 residues. V shed 3 bases and J shed 7 bases, with 14 bases lying between them. These data were also reused for a study on T cells in Graves' hyperthyroidism and ophthalmopathy.

This chain links TRBV9 with TRBJ1-5; D is undetermined. The source material was peripheral blood mononuclear cells (PBMCs), sampled at new diagnosis, from a patient treated with antithyroid drugs. This TCR was recovered from a woman in her forties or fifties with Graves disease. The CDR3 DNA reads as TGTGCCAGCAGCGCGTCCCCTTCCAGGCAGCCCCAGCATTTT. This translates into CASSASPSRQPQHF.